The T cell receptor (beta chain) described here comes from a study of cytomegalovirus exposure and HLA in healthy donors. Study conclusions and caveats: First-cohort TCR clusters were later found to tend to co-occur in the 120 validation repertoires. Rare TCR sequences predominated, though certain public TCRs were found in many donors. The authors confirmed in vitro that three CMV-associated chains were specific for CMV antigens.

With 4 bases clipped from V and 4 bases from J, the junction kept 5 bases outside the gene matches. CDR3 size: 13 residues. Germline values: CDR1 GTSNPN, CDR2 SVGIG (reference sequence). This clone was picked up one time. The antigen is undetermined. The assay was immunoSEQ multiplex PCR, and TCRdb's table has in-frame clones only and misses some. The sample includes approximately 150,000 clones, around four fifths of them seen just once. This rearrangement joins TRBV30 to TRBJ1-1, with 8 positions matching TRBD1. The receptor was derived from a man aged 25-40 years in good health and CMV-seropositive. Sequences were obtained from PBMCs. CDR3 nucleotide sequence: TGTGCCTGGACCCAGGGGGCGAGCACTGAAGCTTTCTTT. Translation: CAWTQGASTEAFF. Full variable domain (outside the CDR3, taken from reference TRBV30 and TRBJ1-1): SQTIHQWPATLVQPVGSPLSLECTVEGTSNPNLYWYRQAAGRGLQLLFYSVGIGQISSEVPQNLSASRPQDRQFILSSKKLLLSDSGFYLCAWTQGASTEAFFGQGTRLTVV.